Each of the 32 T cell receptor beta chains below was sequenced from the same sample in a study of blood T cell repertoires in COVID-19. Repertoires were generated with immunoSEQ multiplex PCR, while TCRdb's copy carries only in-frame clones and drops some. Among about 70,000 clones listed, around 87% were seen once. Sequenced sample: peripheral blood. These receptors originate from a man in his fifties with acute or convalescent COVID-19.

The CDR3 region has the DNA TGTGCCAGCAGCAGCGGGAGTTCGGCCGGGGAGCTGTTTTTT. It codes for CASSSGSSAGELFF. The chain is built from TRBV7-3 and TRBJ2-2; 8 nucleotides match TRBD2. The germline gives CDR1 SGHTA, CDR2 FQGTGA. The CDR3 is made up of 14 amino acids. V gave up 5 bases and J gave up 6 bases; unmatched junction bases: 5.

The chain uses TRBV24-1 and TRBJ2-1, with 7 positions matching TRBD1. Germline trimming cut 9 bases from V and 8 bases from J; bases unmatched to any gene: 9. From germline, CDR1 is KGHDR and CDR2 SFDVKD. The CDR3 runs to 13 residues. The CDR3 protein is CATRGGLSDEQFF. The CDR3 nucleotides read TGTGCCACCCGAGGGGGCTTAAGCGATGAGCAGTTCTTC.

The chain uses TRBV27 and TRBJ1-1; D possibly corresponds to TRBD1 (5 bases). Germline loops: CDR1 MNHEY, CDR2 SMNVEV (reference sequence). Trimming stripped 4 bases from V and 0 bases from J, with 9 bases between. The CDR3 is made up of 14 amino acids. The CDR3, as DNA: TGTGCCAGCAGTTACGACAGACTGAACACTGAAGCTTTCTTT. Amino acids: CASSYDRLNTEAFF.

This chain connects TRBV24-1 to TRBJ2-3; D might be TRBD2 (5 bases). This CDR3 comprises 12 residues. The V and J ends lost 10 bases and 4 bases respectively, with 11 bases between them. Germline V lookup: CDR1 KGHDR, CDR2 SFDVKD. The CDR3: CATMGVSDTQYF. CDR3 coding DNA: TGTGCCACTATGGGAGTCTCAGATACGCAGTATTTT.

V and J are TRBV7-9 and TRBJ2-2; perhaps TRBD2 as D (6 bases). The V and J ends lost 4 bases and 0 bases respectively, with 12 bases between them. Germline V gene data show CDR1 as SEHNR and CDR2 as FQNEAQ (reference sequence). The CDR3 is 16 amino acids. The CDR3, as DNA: TGTGCCAGCAGCTCCCGTCGGGGGTCGAACACCGGGGAGCTGTTTTTT. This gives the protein CASSSRRGSNTGELFF. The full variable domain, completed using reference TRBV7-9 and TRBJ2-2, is DTGVSQNPRHKITKRGQNVTFRCDPISEHNRLYWYRQTLGQGPEFLTYFQNEAQLEKSRLLSDRFSAERPKGSFSTLEIQRTEQGDSAMYLCASSSRRGSNTGELFFGEGSRLTVL.

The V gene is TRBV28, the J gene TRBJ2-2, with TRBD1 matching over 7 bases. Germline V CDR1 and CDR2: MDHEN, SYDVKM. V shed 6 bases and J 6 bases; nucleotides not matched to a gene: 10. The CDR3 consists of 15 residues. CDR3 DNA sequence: TGTGCCAGCAGCAGAGGACAGGATTTTTCCGGGGAGCTGTTTTTT. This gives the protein CASSRGQDFSGELFF.

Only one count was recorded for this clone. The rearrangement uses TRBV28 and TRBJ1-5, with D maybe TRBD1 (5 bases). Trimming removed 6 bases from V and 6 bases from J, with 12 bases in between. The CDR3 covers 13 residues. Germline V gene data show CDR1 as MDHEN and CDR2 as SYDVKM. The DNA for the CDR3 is TGTGCCAGCAGGGGCAGGGCCCCTCAGCCCCAGCATTTT. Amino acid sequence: CASRGRAPQPQHF.

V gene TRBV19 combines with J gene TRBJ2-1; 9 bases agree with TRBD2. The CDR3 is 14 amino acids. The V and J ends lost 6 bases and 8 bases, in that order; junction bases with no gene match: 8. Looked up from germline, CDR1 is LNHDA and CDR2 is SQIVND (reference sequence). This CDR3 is CASSQSTSGHEQFF. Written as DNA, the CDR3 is TGTGCCAGTAGCCAGTCGACTAGCGGCCATGAGCAGTTCTTC.

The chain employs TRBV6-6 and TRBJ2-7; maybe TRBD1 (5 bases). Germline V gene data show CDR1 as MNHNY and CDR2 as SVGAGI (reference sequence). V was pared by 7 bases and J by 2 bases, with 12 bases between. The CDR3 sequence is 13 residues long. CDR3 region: CASNPQAPYEQYF. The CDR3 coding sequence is TGTGCCAGCAACCCACAGGCCCCCTACGAGCAGTACTTC.

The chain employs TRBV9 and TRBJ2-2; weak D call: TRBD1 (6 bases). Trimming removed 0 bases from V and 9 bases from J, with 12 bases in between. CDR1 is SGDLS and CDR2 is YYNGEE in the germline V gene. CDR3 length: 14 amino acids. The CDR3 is CASSVEGVGRELFF. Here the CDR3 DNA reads TGTGCCAGCAGCGTAGAGGGGGTGGGGCGGGAGCTGTTTTTT.

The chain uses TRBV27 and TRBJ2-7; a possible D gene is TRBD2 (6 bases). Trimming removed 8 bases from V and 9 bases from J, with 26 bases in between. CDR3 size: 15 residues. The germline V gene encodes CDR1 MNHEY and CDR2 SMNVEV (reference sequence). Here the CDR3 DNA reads TGTGCCAGCCGATCATCCGGGACTTCTTCCGTCGTGCAGTACTTC. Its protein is CASRSSGTSSVVQYF.

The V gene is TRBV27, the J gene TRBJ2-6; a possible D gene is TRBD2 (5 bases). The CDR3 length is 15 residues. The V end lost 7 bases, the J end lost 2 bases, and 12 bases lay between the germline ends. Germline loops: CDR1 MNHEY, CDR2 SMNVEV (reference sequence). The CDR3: CASTTAVAGANVLTF. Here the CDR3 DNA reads TGTGCCAGCACAACAGCGGTGGCTGGGGCCAACGTCCTGACTTTC.

CDR3 region: CASSSTTGGTEAFF. CDR3 sequence (DNA): TGTGCCAGCAGCTCAACCACAGGGGGCACTGAAGCTTTCTTT. V and J are TRBV7-8 and TRBJ1-1; TRBD1 agrees at 8 bases. This CDR3 comprises 14 residues. Germline trimming cut 4 bases from V and 4 bases from J; bases unmatched to any gene: 5. In germline, CDR1 is SGHVS, CDR2 FQNEAQ.

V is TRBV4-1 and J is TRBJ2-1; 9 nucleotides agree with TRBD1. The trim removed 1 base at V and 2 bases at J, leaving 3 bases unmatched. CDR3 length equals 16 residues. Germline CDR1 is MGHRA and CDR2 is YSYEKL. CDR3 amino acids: CASSQGTGGPYNEQFF. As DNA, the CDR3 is TGCGCCAGCAGCCAAGGTACAGGGGGCCCCTACAATGAGCAGTTCTTC.

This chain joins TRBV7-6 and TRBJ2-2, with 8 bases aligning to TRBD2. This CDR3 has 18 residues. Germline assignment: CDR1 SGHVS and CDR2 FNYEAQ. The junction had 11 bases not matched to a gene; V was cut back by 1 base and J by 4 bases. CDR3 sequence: CASSLVLAGSVGTGELFF. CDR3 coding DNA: TGTGCCAGCAGCTTAGTGTTAGCGGGGTCGGTTGGCACCGGGGAGCTGTTTTTT.

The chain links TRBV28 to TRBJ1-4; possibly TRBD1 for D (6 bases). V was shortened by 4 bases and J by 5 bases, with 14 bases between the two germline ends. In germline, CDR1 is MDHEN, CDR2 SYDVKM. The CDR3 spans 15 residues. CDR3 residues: CASSSPGEGNEKLFF. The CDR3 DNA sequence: TGTGCCAGCAGTTCTCCAGGGGAGGGGAATGAAAAACTGTTTTTT.

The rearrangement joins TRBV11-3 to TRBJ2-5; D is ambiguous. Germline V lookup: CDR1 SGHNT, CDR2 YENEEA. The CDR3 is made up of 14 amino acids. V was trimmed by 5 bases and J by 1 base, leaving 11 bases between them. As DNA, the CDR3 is TGTGCCAGCAGCGCAAACGGGTTCCAAGAGACCCAGTACTTC. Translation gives CASSANGFQETQYF.

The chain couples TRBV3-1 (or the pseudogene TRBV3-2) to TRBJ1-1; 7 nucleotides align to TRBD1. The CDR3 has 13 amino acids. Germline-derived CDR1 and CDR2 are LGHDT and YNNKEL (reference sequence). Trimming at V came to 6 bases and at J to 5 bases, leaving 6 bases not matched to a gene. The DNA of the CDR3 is TGTGCCAGCAGGAGGGGGCTTAGGACTGAAGCTTTCTTT. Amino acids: CASRRGLRTEAFF.

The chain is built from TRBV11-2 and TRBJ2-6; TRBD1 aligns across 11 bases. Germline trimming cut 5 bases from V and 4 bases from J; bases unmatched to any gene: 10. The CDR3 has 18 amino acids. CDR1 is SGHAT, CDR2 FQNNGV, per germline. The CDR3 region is CASSRPGQGAGGANVLTF. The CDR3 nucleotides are TGTGCCAGCAGCCGCCCCGGACAGGGGGCGGGAGGGGCCAACGTCCTGACTTTC.

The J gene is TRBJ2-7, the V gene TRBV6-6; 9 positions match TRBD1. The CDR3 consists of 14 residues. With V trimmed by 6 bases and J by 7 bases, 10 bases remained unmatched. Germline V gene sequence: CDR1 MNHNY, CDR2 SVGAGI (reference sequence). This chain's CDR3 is CASRPGQGWGEQYF. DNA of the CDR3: TGTGCCAGCAGACCGGGACAGGGATGGGGTGAGCAGTACTTC.

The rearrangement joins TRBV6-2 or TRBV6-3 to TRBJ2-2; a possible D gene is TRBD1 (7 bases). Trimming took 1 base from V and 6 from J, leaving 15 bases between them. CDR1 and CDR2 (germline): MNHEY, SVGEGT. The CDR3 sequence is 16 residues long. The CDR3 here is CASSYLTGTGAGELFF. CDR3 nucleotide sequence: TGTGCCAGCAGTTACTTGACAGGGACGGGGGCCGGGGAGCTGTTTTTT.

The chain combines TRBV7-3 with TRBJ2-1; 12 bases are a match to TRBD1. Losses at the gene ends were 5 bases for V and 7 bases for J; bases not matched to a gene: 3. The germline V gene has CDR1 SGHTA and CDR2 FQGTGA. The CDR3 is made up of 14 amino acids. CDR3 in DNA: TGTGCCAGCAGCAGGGACAGGGGGCATAATGAGCAGTTCTTC. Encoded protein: CASSRDRGHNEQFF.

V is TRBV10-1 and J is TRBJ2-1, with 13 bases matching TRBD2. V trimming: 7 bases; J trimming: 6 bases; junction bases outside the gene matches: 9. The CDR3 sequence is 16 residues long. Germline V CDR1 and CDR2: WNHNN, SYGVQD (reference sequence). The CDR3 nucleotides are TGCGCCAGCAAGGGGGATGGACTAGCGGGAGCCAATGAGCAGTTCTTC. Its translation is CASKGDGLAGANEQFF.

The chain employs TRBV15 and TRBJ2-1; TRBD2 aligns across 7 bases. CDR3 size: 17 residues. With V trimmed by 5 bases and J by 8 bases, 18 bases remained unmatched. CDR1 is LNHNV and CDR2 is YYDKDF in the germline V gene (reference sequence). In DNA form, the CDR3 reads TGTGCCACCAGCTCTATGATCAGGTGGGAGGGCTCCCATGAGCAGTTCTTC. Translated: CATSSMIRWEGSHEQFF.

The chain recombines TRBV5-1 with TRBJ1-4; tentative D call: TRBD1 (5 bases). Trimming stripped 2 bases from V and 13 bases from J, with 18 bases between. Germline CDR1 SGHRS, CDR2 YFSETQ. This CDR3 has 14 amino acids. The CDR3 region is CASSFGGDREGLFF. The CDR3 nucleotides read TGCGCCAGCAGCTTTGGAGGGGACCGGGAGGGACTGTTTTTT.

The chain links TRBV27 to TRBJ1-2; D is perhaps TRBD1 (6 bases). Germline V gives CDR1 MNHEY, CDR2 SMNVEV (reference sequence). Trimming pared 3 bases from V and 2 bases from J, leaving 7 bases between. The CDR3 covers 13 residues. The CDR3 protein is CASSLGANYGYTF. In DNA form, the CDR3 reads TGTGCCAGCAGTTTGGGGGCCAACTATGGCTACACCTTC.

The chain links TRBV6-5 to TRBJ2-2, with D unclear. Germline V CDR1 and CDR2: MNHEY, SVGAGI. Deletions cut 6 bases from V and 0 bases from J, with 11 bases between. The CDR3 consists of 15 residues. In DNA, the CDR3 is TGTGCCAGCAGGGCGGCGATCTCGAACACCGGGGAGCTGTTTTTT. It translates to CASRAAISNTGELFF.

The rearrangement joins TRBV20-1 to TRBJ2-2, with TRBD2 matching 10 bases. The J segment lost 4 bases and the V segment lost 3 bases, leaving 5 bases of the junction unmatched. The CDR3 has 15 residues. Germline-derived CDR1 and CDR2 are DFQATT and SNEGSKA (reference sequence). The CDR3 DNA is TGCAGTGCTAGTCTAGCGGGAGCAACCACCGGGGAGCTGTTTTTT. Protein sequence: CSASLAGATTGELFF.

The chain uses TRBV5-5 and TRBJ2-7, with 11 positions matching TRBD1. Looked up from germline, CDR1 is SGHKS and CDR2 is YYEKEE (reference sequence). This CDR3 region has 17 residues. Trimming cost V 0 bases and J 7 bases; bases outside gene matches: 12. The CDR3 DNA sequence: TGTGCCAGCAGCTTGGCCCCCGGACAGGGGGCGGGTCGGGAGCAGTACGTC. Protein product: CASSLAPGQGAGREQYV.

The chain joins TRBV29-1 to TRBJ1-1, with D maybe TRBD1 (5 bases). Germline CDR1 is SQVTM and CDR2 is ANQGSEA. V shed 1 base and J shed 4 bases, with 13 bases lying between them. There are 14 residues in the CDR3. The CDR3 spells CSVEVLGEVTEAFF. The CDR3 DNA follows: TGCAGCGTTGAAGTATTGGGGGAGGTCACTGAAGCTTTCTTT.

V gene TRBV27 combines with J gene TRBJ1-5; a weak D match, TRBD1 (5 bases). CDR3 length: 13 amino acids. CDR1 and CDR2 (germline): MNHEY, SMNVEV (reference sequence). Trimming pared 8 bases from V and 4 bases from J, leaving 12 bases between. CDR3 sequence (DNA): TGTGCCAGCTCATGGGGGGTGAATCAGCCCCAGCATTTT. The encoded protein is CASSWGVNQPQHF.

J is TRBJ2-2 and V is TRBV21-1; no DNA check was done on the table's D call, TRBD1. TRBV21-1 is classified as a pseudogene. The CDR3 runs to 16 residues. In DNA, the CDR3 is TGTGCCAGCAGCAAACCACCCGGGACAGGGGCCGGGGAGCTGTTTTTT. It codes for CASSKPPGTGAGELFF.